The present T cell receptor (beta chain) was sequenced within a study of shared clonotypes between healthy human individuals (dated by TCRdb to 2018 to 2021). For context, the study as a whole: Two women and a few men aged 18 to 49 years were included in the cohort. For each donor, CD4 naive and CD4 memory were each given three plates, CD8 naive was given two plates, and CD8 memory was given one plate. The study deeply sequenced blood TCR repertoires of about five healthy adults to estimate repertoire size and the extent of clonotype sharing between individuals. Different laboratories and diverse techniques were used to prepare libraries and sequence TCR repertoires, to increase sequencing depth and limit assay-specific biases. Between about 0.85 and 8.9 billion PBMCs per donor were obtained by leukapheresis. Broader findings and caveats from the paper: Clonotypes shared by all four sorted-subset donors showed higher generation probabilities than non-shared clonotypes. Larger estimated clonotype richness was generally found for naive subsets than for memory subsets. Even with the large sequencing depth, rarefaction of the sorted-subset datasets indicated that sequencing was incomplete. Sharing across several donors was observed for around 5% of naive CD4, 3.5% of naive CD8, 2% to 2.5% of memory CD4, and roughly 0.4% of memory CD8 clonotypes. Because the study included only a small number of donors, the genetic and exposure-history diversity represented was limited. Pairwise subsampling indicated that sequencing depth was expected to affect the degree of clonotype sharing among donors. Sampling was limited to blood, and TCR repertoires in tissue likely differ from TCR repertoires in blood.

TCR CDR3 regions were amplified from genomic DNA by multiplex PCR using the deep immunoSEQ assay. Extracted genomic DNA from each cell subset was spread evenly across all wells of several immunoSEQ 96-well plates, with each plate serving as a replicate. For sorted subsets, about 210 ng of genomic DNA, equivalent to some 30,000 T cell genomes, went into each replicate PCR. Purified libraries were quantified with a Qubit 3.0 fluorometer, sized on a Bioanalyzer 2100, and re-quantified with the KAPA Library Quantification kit. A separate single-read 150-cycle Illumina NextSeq 550 flow cell was used to sequence each immunoSEQ 96-well plate. On the authors' methods: The immunoSEQ output contained only junctional sequences without quality scores, so filtering could not match that applied to full-length reads. To assign V/J genes and CDR3, sequences were annotated against IMGT germline references using PyIR, a Python wrapper for IgBLAST v1.9. Reads with weak V/J assignments (E-value above 1e-6), missing CDR3, stop codons, out-of-frame junctions, or ambiguous translated residues were removed. V3J clonotypes were defined as sequences sharing the same inferred V gene, J gene, and CDR3 amino acid sequence. To compute the percentage overlap between repertoires, the number of shared unique clonotypes was divided by the size of the smaller repertoire. Richness of each repertoire was evaluated using RTK rarefaction, the Chao1 estimator, and Recon v2.1 estimates of unobserved clonotypes. Generation probabilities were computed with OLGA for all TCRbeta clonotypes obtained by the gDNA method from a handful of donors. TCRdb took this table from immuneACCESS and kept in-frame rearrangements with V and J called. Such tables lack part of the clones; where checked against another copy, unresolved V genes explain under half of the gap, and the rest is unexplained. Clone size and V and J calls were adopted from that table, with D and trimming inferred from the DNA. The sample yields more than 1.2 million clones; 97% to 99% were counted once. The ten largest clonotypes hold 0.36% of the sample.

The donors were healthy, HIV-negative adults who had no recently reported acute infections or vaccinations. Only Caucasian adults living in Nashville, Tennessee, USA were represented among the donors. CD4+ T cells were enriched by magnetic negative selection; naive cells were then positively selected on CD45RA, and the negative fraction formed the memory subset. Blood was collected by leukapheresis, and PBMCs were isolated by Ficoll-Histopaque density gradient centrifugation and then cryopreserved in liquid nitrogen vapor phase. Purity and quantity of every magnetically sorted T cell population were checked by analytical flow cytometry. Genomic DNA was isolated from each sorted fraction and quantified by UV absorbance on a Nanodrop 2000c. Looking up the germline V gene yields CDR1 MDHEN and CDR2 SYDVKM. The V and J ends are trimmed by 6 bases and 8 bases, leaving 22 bases between them. Counted from cysteine to phenylalanine, this CDR3 has 15 amino acids. Kept here is only the CDR3 DNA, which spans 45 bases and is read in frame from base 1.

On this clone: What this receptor recognizes is not known. It has no much larger one-base neighbor in the sample; base qualities were not kept.

In this chain, TRBV28 is recombined with TRBJ1-2, with TRBD1 perhaps the D gene, on 5 matching bases. This sequence originates from a man aged 25 to 45 in good health. Source material: naive CD4+ T cells sorted from blood. The sample's cell subset or site label, decoded: CD45RA+ positively selected. CDR3 sequence: CASSLAGPTPYGYTF. The sequenced DNA: TGTGCCAGCAGCTTAGCAGGGCCTACTCCTTACGGCTACACCTTC.